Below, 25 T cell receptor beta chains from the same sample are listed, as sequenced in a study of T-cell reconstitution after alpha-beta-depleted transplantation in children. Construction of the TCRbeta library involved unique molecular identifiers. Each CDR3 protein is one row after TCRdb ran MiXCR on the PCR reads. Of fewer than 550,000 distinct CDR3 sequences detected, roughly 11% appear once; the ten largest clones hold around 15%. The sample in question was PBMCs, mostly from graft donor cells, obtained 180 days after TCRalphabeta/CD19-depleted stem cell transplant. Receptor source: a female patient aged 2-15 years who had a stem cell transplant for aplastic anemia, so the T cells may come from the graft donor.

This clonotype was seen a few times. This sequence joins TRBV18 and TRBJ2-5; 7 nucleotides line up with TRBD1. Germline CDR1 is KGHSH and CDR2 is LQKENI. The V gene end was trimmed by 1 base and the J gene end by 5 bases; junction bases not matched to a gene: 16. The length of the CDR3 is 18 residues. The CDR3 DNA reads TGTGCCAGCTCACCACAGAAGCCGATGACAGGGATGGGGGAGACCCAGTACTTC. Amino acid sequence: CASSPQKPMTGMGETQYF.

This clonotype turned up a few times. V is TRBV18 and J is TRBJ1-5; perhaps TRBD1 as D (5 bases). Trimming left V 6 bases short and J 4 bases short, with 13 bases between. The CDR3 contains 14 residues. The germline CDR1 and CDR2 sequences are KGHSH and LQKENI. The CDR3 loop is CASSASGGNQPQHF. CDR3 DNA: TGTGCCAGCTCTGCGTCCGGGGGAAATCAGCCCCAGCATTTT. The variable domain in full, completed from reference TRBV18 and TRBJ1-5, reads NAGVMQNPRHLVRRRGQEARLRCSPMKGHSHVYWYRQLPEEGLKFMVYLQKENIIDESGMPKERFSAEFPKEGPSILRIQQVVRGDSAAYFCASSASGGNQPQHFGDGTRLSIL.

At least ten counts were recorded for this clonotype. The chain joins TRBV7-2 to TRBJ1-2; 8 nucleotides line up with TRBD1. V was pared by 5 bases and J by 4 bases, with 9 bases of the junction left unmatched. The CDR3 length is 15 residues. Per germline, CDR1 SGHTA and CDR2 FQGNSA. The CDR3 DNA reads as TGTGCCAGCAGCCCCCCCGGACAGGGTATCTATGGCTACACCTTC. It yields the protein CASSPPGQGIYGYTF.

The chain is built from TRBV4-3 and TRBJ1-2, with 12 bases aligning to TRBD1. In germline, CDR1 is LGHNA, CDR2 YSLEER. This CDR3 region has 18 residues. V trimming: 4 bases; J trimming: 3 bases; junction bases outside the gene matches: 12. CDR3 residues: CASSRAGTGGARDYGYTF. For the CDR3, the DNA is TGCGCCAGCAGCCGTGCCGGGACAGGGGGCGCTCGGGACTATGGCTACACCTTC.

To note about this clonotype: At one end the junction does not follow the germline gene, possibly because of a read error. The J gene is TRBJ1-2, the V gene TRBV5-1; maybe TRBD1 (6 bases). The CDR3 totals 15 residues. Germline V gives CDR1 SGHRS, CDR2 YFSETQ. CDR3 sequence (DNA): TGCGCCATCAGCTTGCTGCCACAGGGAGACTATGGCTACACCTTC. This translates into CAISLLPQGDYGYTF.

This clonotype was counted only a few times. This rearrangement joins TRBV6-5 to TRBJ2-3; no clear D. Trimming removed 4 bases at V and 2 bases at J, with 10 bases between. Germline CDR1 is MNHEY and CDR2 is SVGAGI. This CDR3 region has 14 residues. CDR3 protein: CASSSLYLTDTQYF. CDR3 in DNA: TGTGCCAGCAGTTCCCTATATCTCACAGATACGCAGTATTTT.

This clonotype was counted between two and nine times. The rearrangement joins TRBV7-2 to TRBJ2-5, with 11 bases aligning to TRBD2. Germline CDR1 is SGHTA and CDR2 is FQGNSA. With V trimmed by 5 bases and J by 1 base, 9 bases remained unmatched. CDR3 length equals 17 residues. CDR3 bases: TGTGCCAGCAGCCCGAGACTAGCGGGGTGGGGCCAAGAGACCCAGTACTTC. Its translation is CASSPRLAGWGQETQYF.

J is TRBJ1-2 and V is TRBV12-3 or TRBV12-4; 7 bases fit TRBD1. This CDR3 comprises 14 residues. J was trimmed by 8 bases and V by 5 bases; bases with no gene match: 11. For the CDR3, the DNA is TGTGCCAGCAGTGTAACGGACAGGCCCTCAGGCTACACCTTC. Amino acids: CASSVTDRPSGYTF.

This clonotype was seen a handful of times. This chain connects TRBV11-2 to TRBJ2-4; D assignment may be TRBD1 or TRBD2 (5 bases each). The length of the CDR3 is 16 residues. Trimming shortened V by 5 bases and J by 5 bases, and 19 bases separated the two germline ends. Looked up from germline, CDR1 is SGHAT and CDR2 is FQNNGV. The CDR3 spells CASSQTGTLRENIQYF. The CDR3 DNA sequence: TGTGCCAGCAGCCAGACCGGGACCCTTAGGGAAAACATTCAGTACTTC.

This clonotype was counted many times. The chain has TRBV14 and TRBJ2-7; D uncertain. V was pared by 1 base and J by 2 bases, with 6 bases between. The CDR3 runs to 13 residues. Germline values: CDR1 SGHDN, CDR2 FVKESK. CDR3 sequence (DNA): TGTGCCAGCAGCCAAGGTACAGCCTACGAGCAGTACTTC. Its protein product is CASSQGTAYEQYF.

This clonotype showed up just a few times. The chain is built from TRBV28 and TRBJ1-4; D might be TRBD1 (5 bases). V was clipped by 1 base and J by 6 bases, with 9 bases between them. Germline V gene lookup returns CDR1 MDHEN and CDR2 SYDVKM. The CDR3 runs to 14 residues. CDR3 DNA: TGTGCCAGCAGTTTATCATGGGGACATGAAAAACTGTTTTTT. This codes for CASSLSWGHEKLFF.

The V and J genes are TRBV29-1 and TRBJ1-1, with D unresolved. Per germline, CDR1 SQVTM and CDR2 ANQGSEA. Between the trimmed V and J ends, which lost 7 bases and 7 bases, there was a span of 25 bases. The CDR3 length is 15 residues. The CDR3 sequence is CSARTVTSRAGEAFF. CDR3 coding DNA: TGCAGCGCCCGCACCGTCACGTCAAGGGCCGGTGAAGCTTTCTTT.

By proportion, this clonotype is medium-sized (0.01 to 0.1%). CDR3 DNA: TGTGCCAGCAGCTTCCGGGACAGGAAACCCGAGCAGTACTTC. Encoded protein: CASSFRDRKPEQYF. J is TRBJ2-7 and V is TRBV5-5, with 8 bases that match TRBD1. V was clipped by 2 bases and J by 6 bases; unmatched bases: 7. CDR1 is SGHKS and CDR2 is YYEKEE in the germline V gene (reference sequence). The CDR3 is 14 amino acids.

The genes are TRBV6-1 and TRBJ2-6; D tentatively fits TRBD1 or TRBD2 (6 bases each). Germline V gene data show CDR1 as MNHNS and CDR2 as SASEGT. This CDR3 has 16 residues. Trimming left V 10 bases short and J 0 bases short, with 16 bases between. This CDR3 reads CATNRGQGSGANVLTF. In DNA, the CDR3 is TGTGCCACCAACCGGGGGCAGGGCTCTGGGGCCAACGTCCTGACTTTC.

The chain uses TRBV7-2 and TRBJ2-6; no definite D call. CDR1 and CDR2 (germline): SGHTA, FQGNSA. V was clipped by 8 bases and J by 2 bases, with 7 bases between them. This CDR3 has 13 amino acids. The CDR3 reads CASLGAGANVLTF. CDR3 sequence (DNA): TGTGCCAGCCTTGGAGCTGGGGCCAACGTCCTGACTTTC.

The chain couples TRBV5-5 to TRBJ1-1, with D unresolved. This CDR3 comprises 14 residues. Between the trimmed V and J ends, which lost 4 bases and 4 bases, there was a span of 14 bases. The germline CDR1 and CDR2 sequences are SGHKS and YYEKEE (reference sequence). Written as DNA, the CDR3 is TGTGCCAGCAGCCCATACCGACATGGCACTGAAGCTTTCTTT. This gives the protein CASSPYRHGTEAFF.

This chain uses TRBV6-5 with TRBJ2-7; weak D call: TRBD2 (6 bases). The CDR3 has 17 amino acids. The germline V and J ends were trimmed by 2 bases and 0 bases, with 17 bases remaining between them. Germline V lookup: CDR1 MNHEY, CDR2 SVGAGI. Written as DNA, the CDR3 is TGTGCCAGCAGTTACACGTCTCTAGCGCTTAGCTCCTACGAGCAGTACTTC. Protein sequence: CASSYTSLALSSYEQYF.

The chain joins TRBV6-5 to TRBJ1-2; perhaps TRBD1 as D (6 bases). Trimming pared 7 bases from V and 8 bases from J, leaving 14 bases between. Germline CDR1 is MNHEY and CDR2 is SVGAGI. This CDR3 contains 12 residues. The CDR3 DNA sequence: TGTGCCAGCAAAACTACAGGGAAAGGCTACACCTTC. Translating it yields CASKTTGKGYTF.

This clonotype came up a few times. CDR3 DNA sequence: TGTGCCAGCAGTCTTGGGTCGTTCCTAAGCCATCAGCCCCAGCATTTT. This translates into CASSLGSFLSHQPQHF. The chain employs TRBV12-3 or TRBV12-4 and TRBJ1-5; D call uncertain. Trimming pared 5 bases from V and 5 bases from J, leaving 19 bases between. This CDR3 spans 16 amino acids.

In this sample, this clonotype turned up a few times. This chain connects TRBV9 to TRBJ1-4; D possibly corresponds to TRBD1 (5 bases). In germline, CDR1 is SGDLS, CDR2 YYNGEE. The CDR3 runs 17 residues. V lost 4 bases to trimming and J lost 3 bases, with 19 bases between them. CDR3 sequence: CASSPDLSRQSNEKLFF. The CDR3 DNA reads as TGTGCCAGCAGCCCCGATCTCTCCAGACAGTCTAATGAAAAACTGTTTTTT.

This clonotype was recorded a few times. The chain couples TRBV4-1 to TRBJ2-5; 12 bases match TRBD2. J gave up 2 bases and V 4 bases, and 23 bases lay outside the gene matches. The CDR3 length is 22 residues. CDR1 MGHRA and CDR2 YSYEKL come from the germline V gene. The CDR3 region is CASSRQLRPGTAGLAGQETQYF. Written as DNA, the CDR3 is TGCGCCAGCAGCCGCCAATTACGCCCCGGGACAGCCGGACTAGCGGGGCAAGAGACCCAGTACTTC.

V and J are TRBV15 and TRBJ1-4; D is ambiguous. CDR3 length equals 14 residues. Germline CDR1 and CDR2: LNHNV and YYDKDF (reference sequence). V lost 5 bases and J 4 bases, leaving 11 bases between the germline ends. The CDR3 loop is CATSRSTHNEKLFF. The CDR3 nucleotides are TGTGCCACCAGCCGTAGCACTCATAATGAAAAACTGTTTTTT. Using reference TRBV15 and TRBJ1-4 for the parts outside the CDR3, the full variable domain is DAMVIQNPRYQVTQFGKPVTLSCSQTLNHNVMYWYQQKSSQAPKLLFHYYDKDFNNEADTPDNFQSRRPNTSFCFLDIRSPGLGDTAMYLCATSRSTHNEKLFFGSGTQLSVL.

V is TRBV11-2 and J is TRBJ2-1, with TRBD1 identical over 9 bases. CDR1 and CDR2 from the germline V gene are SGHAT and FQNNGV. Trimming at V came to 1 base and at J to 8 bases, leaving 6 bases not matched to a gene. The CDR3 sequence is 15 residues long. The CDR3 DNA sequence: TGTGCCAGCAGCTTAGCGGGACAGGGTTTTTATGAGCAGTTCTTC. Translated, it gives CASSLAGQGFYEQFF.

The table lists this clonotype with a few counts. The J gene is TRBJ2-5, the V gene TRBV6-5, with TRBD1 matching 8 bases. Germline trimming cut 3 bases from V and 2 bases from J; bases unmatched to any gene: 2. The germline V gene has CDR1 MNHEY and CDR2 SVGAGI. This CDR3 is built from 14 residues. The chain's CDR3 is CASSYQGAQETQYF. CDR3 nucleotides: TGTGCCAGCAGTTATCAGGGGGCACAAGAGACCCAGTACTTC.

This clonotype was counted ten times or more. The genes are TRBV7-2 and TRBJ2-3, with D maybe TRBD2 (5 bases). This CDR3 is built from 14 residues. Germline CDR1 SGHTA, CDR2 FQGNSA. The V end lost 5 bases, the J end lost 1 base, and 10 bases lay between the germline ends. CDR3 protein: CASSGSGRTDTQYF. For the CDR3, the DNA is TGTGCCAGCAGCGGGAGCGGCCGCACAGATACGCAGTATTTT.